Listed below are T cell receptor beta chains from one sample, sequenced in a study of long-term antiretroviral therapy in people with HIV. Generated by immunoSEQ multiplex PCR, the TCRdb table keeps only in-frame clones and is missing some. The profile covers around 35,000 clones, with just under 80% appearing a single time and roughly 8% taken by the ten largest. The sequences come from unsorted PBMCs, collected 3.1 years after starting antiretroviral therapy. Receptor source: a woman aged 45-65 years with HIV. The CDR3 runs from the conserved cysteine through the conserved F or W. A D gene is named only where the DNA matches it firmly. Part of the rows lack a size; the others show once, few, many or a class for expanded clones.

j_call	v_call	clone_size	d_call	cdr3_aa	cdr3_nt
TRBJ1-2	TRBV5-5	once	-	CASSPKQGNYGYTF	TGTGCCAGCAGCCCAAAACAGGGTAACTATGGCTACACCTTC
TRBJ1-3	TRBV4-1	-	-	CASSPYFTVTSGNTIYF	TGCGCCAGCAGCCCGTACTTTACAGTTACCTCTGGAAACACCATATATTTT
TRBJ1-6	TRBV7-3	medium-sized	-	CASSLMPVRRGVDSPLHF	TGTGCCAGCAGCTTAATGCCCGTCCGCCGAGGGGTCGATTCACCCCTCCACTTT
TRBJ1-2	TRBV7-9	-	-	CASSPDRINYGYTF	TGTGCCAGCAGCCCAGACAGAATTAACTATGGCTACACCTTC
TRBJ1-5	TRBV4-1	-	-	CASSQDGRGQPQHF	TGCGCCAGCAGCCAAGATGGAAGAGGCCAGCCCCAGCATTTT
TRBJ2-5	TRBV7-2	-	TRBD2	CASSPLGGVQETQYF	TGTGCCAGCAGCCCCCTGGGGGGGGTTCAAGAGACCCAGTACTTC
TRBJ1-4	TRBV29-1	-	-	CSVDLGVRKLFF	TGCAGCGTTGATTTAGGGGTGCGGAAACTGTTTTTT
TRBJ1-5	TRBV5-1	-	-	CASSLGPGRNQPQHF	TGCGCCAGCAGCTTGGGCCCAGGGCGAAATCAGCCCCAGCATTTT
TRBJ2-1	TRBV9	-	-	CASSVGISNEQFF	TGTGCCAGCAGCGTAGGCATCAGCAATGAGCAGTTCTTC
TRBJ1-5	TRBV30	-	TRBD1	CAWAQGYSNQPQHF	TGTGCCTGGGCACAGGGGTATAGCAATCAGCCCCAGCATTTT
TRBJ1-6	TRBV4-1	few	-	CASSQDNSNSPLHF	TGCGCCAGCAGCCAAGATAACAGCAATTCACCCCTCCACTTT
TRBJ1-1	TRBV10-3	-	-	CAISESWGAPAFF	TGTGCCATCAGTGAGTCGTGGGGGGCCCCCGCTTTCTTT
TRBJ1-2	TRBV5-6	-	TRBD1	CASNLFRGQIYGYTF	TGTGCCAGCAACCTCTTCAGGGGGCAGATCTATGGCTACACCTTC
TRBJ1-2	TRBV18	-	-	CASSPRGRENRNYGYTF	TGTGCCAGCTCACCACGGGGCAGGGAGAACAGAAACTATGGCTACACCTTC
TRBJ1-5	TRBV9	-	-	CASSVGSNQPQHF	TGTGCCAGCAGCGTAGGCTCCAATCAGCCCCAGCATTTT
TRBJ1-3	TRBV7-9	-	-	CASSVWGAASGNTIYF	TGTGCCAGCAGCGTATGGGGGGCCGCCTCTGGAAACACCATATATTTT
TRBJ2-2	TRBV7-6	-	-	CASSEGIDTGELFF	TGTGCCAGCAGCGAAGGTATAGACACCGGGGAGCTGTTTTTT
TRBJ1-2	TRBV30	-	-	CASDQTYKRGYTF	TGTGCCTCAGACCAAACCTATAAACGTGGCTACACCTTC
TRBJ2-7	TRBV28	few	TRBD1	CASTQFGTGKLYEQYF	TGTGCCAGCACCCAATTCGGGACAGGGAAACTCTACGAGCAGTACTTC
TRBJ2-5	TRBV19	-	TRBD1	CASTGGAETQYF	TGTGCCAGCACAGGGGGCGCGGAGACCCAGTACTTC
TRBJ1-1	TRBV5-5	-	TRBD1	CASSPQGATGSTEAFF	TGTGCCAGCAGCCCGCAGGGGGCCACCGGGAGCACTGAAGCTTTCTTT
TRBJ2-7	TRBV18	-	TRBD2	CASSPGLAGGSGQYF	TGTGCCAGCTCACCAGGACTAGCGGGGGGCTCAGGGCAGTACTTC
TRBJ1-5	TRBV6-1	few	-	CASTQRALDQPQHF	TGTGCCAGCACCCAAAGGGCGTTAGACCAGCCCCAGCATTTT
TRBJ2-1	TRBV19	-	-	CASSPGISYNEQFF	TGTGCCAGTAGTCCGGGGATCTCCTACAATGAGCAGTTCTTC
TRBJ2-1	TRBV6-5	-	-	CASSYSRGSYNEQFF	TGTGCCAGCAGTTACTCGAGGGGATCCTACAATGAGCAGTTCTTC
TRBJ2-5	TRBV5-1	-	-	CASSYAELNIETQYF	TGCGCCAGCAGCTACGCAGAGTTAAATATAGAGACCCAGTACTTC
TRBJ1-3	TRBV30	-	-	CASNAGYSGNTIYF	TGTGCTTCGAACGCGGGGTACTCTGGAAACACCATATATTTT
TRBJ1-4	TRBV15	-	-	CATSRDRAGANEKLFF	TGTGCCACCAGCAGAGATCGGGCAGGAGCTAATGAAAAACTGTTTTTT
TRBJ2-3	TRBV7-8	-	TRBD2	CASSSGGAGTDTQYF	TGTGCCAGCAGCAGCGGGGGGGCCGGCACAGATACGCAGTATTTT
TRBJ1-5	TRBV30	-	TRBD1	CAWSAGTGFHQPQHF	TGTGCCTGGAGTGCCGGGACAGGGTTTCATCAGCCCCAGCATTTT
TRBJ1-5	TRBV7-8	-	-	CASSLRADNQPQHF	TGTGCCAGCAGCTTAAGGGCAGACAATCAGCCCCAGCATTTT
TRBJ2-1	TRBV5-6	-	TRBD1	CASSGRDRVYNEQFF	TGTGCCAGCAGCGGCCGGGACAGGGTTTACAATGAGCAGTTCTTC
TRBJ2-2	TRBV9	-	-	CATRLALNTGELFF	TGTGCCACCCGCCTGGCACTTAACACCGGGGAGCTGTTTTTT
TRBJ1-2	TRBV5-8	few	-	CASSPGRNYGYTF	TGTGCCAGCAGCCCGGGACGGAACTATGGCTACACCTTC
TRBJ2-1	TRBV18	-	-	CASLGPSPHNEQFF	TGTGCCAGCTTGGGGCCCTCTCCCCACAATGAGCAGTTCTTC
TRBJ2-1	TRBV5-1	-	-	CASSLPSSKLISVEQFF	TGCGCCAGCAGCTTGCCATCAAGCAAACTAATCTCAGTTGAGCAGTTCTTC
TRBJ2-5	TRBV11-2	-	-	CASSPFTYQETQYF	TGTGCCAGCAGCCCCTTTACCTACCAAGAGACCCAGTACTTC
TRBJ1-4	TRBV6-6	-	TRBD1	CASSAQGAEKLFF	TGTGCCAGCAGTGCACAGGGGGCGGAAAAACTGTTTTTT
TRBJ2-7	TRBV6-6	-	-	CASITTGGAQAYEQYF	TGTGCCAGCATTACGACGGGCGGGGCTCAAGCCTACGAGCAGTACTTC